These 3 T cell receptor beta chains share one sample of origin, sequenced in a study of blood T cell repertoires in COVID-19. Clones were read by immunoSEQ multiplex PCR, and TCRdb kept only the in-frame ones, dropping some. The sample has over 65,000 clones; just under 80% are singletons. Sequences were obtained from peripheral blood. All receptors derive from a man in his 60s with COVID-19, enrolled during active disease.

This chain uses TRBV19 with TRBJ1-2, with 7 bases matching TRBD1. There are 14 residues in the CDR3. Trimming cost V 3 bases and J 6 bases; bases outside gene matches: 7. Germline V gives CDR1 LNHDA, CDR2 SQIVND (reference sequence). The CDR3: CASSIVGGTDGYTF. CDR3 sequence (DNA): TGTGCCAGTAGTATTGTAGGGGGCACGGATGGCTACACCTTC.

This clone turned up a few times. This rearrangement joins TRBV9 to TRBJ1-2, with a weak D call TRBD1 (6 bases). Germline V gene data show CDR1 as SGDLS and CDR2 as YYNGEE. Between the trimmed V and J ends, which lost 3 bases and 2 bases, there was a span of 11 bases. This CDR3 is 14 amino acids long. The CDR3 nucleotides are TGTGCCAGCAGCGGACGAGACAGGAACTATGGCTACACCTTC. Amino acids: CASSGRDRNYGYTF.

The chain has TRBV6-6 and TRBJ1-4; D is perhaps TRBD1 (5 bases). The CDR3 has 15 residues. V was clipped by 6 bases and J by 8 bases, with 19 bases between them. CDR1 is MNHNY and CDR2 is SVGAGI in the germline V gene (reference sequence). The CDR3 is CASSPGQTVWEKLFF. In DNA, the CDR3 is TGTGCCAGCAGCCCTGGACAAACGGTATGGGAAAAACTGTTTTTT.